These 28 T cell receptor beta chains share one sample of origin, sequenced in a study of T cells in Graves' hyperthyroidism and ophthalmopathy. RNA transcripts were the template for amplifying TCR beta CDR3 regions. TCR CDR3 underwent first-round RT-PCR with the HTBI primer set. TCRdb passed the multiplex PCR reads through MiXCR, listing each CDR3 protein once. Of roughly 500,000 distinct CDR3 sequences listed, over 45% are singletons. Material for sequencing was peripheral blood or thyroid tissue (not recorded which). These TCRs come from an adult woman with Graves' disease, either hyperthyroidism or ophthalmopathy (not recorded which).

This rearrangement joins TRBV25-1 to TRBJ1-2; D unresolved. Looked up from germline, CDR1 is MGHDK and CDR2 is SYGVNS. Between the trimmed V and J ends, which lost 8 bases and 4 bases, there was a span of 17 bases. This CDR3 contains 14 residues. Here the CDR3 DNA reads TGTGCCAGCTTAAGGGCACAGCTCACCTATGGCTACACCTTC. Its translation is CASLRAQLTYGYTF.

The V and J genes are TRBV19 and TRBJ2-7; possibly TRBD1 for D (5 bases). CDR1 is LNHDA, CDR2 SQIVND, per germline (reference sequence). This CDR3 has 12 residues. Trimming stripped 10 bases from V and 3 bases from J, with 13 bases between. The chain's CDR3 is CATTGNSYEQYF. As DNA, the CDR3 is TGTGCCACCACAGGTAATAGCTACGAGCAGTACTTC.

This chain joins TRBV10-3 and TRBJ1-2; TRBD1 matches at 7 bases. V dropped 1 base and J dropped 3; count of bases not matched to a gene: 8. The CDR3 loop spans 16 amino acids. Germline assignment: CDR1 ENHRY and CDR2 SYGVKD. CDR3 region: CAISELRDRTDYGYTF. For the CDR3, the DNA is TGTGCCATCAGTGAGTTACGGGACAGAACAGACTATGGCTACACCTTC.

This clonotype was observed a handful of times. The CDR3 region is CATSDPRGGANQPQHF. The DNA of the CDR3 is TGTGCCACCAGTGATCCTAGAGGGGGGGCCAATCAGCCCCAGCATTTT. This rearrangement joins TRBV24-1 to TRBJ1-5, with D possibly TRBD1 on 6 matching bases. Germline V gene sequence: CDR1 KGHDR, CDR2 SFDVKD. The V end was cut by 3 bases, the J end by 3 bases, with 14 bases between. CDR3 size: 16 residues.

In this sample, this clonotype turned up many times. The chain employs TRBV7-2 and TRBJ1-5; no clear D gene. The CDR3 is 15 amino acids. Germline V CDR1 and CDR2: SGHTA, FQGNSA. Deletions cut 1 base from V and 3 bases from J, with 10 bases between. Here the CDR3 reads CASSLEAFNNQPQHF. The CDR3 bases are TGTGCCAGCAGCTTAGAGGCATTTAACAATCAGCCCCAGCATTTT.

The V and J genes are TRBV7-8 and TRBJ2-7, with 8 nucleotides matching TRBD2. CDR1 is SGHVS, CDR2 FQNEAQ, per germline. The junction had 10 bases not matched to a gene; V was cut back by 9 bases and J by 0 bases. CDR3 size: 15 residues. The CDR3 DNA sequence: TGTGCCAGTCTGCTGGCGGGAGGCCGCTCCTACGAGCAGTACTTC. It codes for CASLLAGGRSYEQYF.

This chain uses TRBV24-1 with TRBJ2-7; tentatively, D is TRBD1 (6 bases). The J call may be incorrect, as the DNA end agrees better with TRBJ2-5. This CDR3 has 15 residues. From germline, CDR1 is KGHDR and CDR2 SFDVKD. The CDR3 region has the DNA TGTGCCACCAGTGATTTGGGAGGACAGCAAGAGACCCAGTACTTC. This codes for CATSDLGGQQETQYF.

The chain recombines TRBV18 with TRBJ2-2, with TRBD1 matching 9 bases. Trimming at V came to 2 bases and at J to 4 bases, leaving 8 bases not matched to a gene. CDR1 is KGHSH and CDR2 is LQKENI in the germline V gene. This CDR3 region has 17 residues. The CDR3 nucleotides are TGTGCCAGCTCACCAGTGGGACAGGGAGTGGGCACCGGGGAGCTGTTTTTT. The encoded protein is CASSPVGQGVGTGELFF.

The chain combines TRBV6-6 with TRBJ2-7; 11 bases map to TRBD2. CDR1 MNHNY and CDR2 SVGAGI come from the germline V gene (reference sequence). Trimming at V came to 0 bases and at J to 3 bases, leaving 4 bases not matched to a gene. This CDR3 contains 16 residues. The CDR3 DNA sequence: TGTGCCAGCAGTTACTCGACTCTAGCGGGAGGCTACGAGCAGTACTTC. Encoded protein: CASSYSTLAGGYEQYF.

The V gene is TRBV7-2, the J gene TRBJ2-7; D remains unclear. Trimming removed 5 bases from V and 5 bases from J, with 16 bases in between. This CDR3 is built from 14 residues. Germline assignment: CDR1 SGHTA and CDR2 FQGNSA. The CDR3 sequence: CASSTPRNRNEQYF. The CDR3 DNA reads as TGTGCCAGCAGCACCCCCCGGAACAGAAACGAGCAGTACTTC.

V gene TRBV2 combines with J gene TRBJ1-3; possibly TRBD1 for D (5 bases). This CDR3 spans 15 amino acids. Germline CDR1 SNHLY, CDR2 FYNNEI. With 5 bases removed from V and 0 bases from J, the gap between germline ends came to 11 bases. The CDR3 DNA is TGTGCCAGCAGTCCGGGACCGAGCTCTGGAAACACCATATATTTT. This encodes CASSPGPSSGNTIYF.

This clonotype has a handful of counts. The J gene is TRBJ2-7, the V gene TRBV20-1; D not resolved. Germline lookup yields CDR1 DFQATT and CDR2 SNEGSKA (reference sequence). The CDR3 contains 11 residues. Trimming left V 2 bases short and J 6 bases short, with 8 bases between. CDR3 DNA: TGCAGTGCTAGACCCAGGTTCGAGCAGTACTTC. Encoded protein: CSARPRFEQYF.

Ten or more counts support this clonotype. CDR3 coding DNA: TGTGCCAGCAGCTTGGGGGACCCGGTGGAAGGCTACACCTTC. It codes for CASSLGDPVEGYTF. V and J are TRBV7-6 and TRBJ1-2; D perhaps matches TRBD1 (5 bases). Germline CDR1 and CDR2: SGHVS and FNYEAQ. The CDR3 covers 14 residues. V was cut by 3 bases and J by 8 bases, with 16 bases left in between.

V is TRBV2 and J is TRBJ1-5; D unclear. The CDR3 is 14 amino acids. Per germline, CDR1 SNHLY and CDR2 FYNNEI. Trimming removed 8 bases at V and 11 bases at J, with 22 bases between. This chain's CDR3 is CASEVGGLQETQHF. CDR3 DNA sequence: TGTGCCAGCGAAGTCGGAGGACTGCAAGAGACCCAGCATTTT.

This clonotype has at least ten counts. The chain recombines TRBV6-2 or TRBV6-3 with TRBJ2-6; D unclear. Germline values: CDR1 MNHEY, CDR2 SVGEGT. V was pared by 2 bases and J by 2 bases, with 7 bases between. The CDR3 is 15 amino acids. CDR3 sequence: CASSYAGTGANVLTF. The CDR3 DNA follows: TGTGCCAGCAGTTACGCTGGAACTGGGGCCAACGTCCTGACTTTC.

CDR3 sequence (DNA): TGTGCCAGCAGTGAGTGGGAAAAACTGTTTTTT. Amino acid sequence: CASSEWEKLFF. The chain recombines TRBV2 with TRBJ1-4; D is unclear. The V end lost 3 bases, the J end lost 8 bases, and 4 bases lay between the germline ends. CDR1 and CDR2 from the germline V gene are SNHLY and FYNNEI. CDR3 size: 11 residues.

With regard to this clonotype: A read error may produce the germline difference seen at one junction end. The chain uses TRBV2 and TRBJ1-1, with D maybe TRBD1 (6 bases). CDR1 and CDR2 (germline): SNHLY, FYNNEI. This CDR3 region has 14 residues. Here the CDR3 reads CASIPGQQNTEALF. DNA of the CDR3: TGTGCCAGCATCCCCGGACAGCAGAACACTGAAGCTCTCTTT.

The rearrangement uses TRBV6-6 and TRBJ1-6; D remains unclear. Trimming removed 5 bases from V and 10 bases from J, with 12 bases in between. The CDR3 covers 13 residues. Germline-derived CDR1 and CDR2 are MNHNY and SVGAGI (reference sequence). The CDR3 loop is CASSMEGQSPLHF. The CDR3 nucleotides read TGTGCCAGCAGTATGGAGGGCCAGTCACCCCTCCACTTT.

J is TRBJ1-5 and V is TRBV10-3; D not resolved. CDR3 length: 13 amino acids. V was clipped by 7 bases and J by 3 bases, with 10 bases between them. Germline-derived CDR1 and CDR2 are ENHRY and SYGVKD. CDR3 loop: CAINKENNQPQHF. DNA for the CDR3: TGTGCCATCAACAAAGAAAACAATCAGCCCCAGCATTTT.

This clonotype is a singleton in its sample. The genes are TRBV20-1 and TRBJ2-5; D may be TRBD1 (5 bases). Trimming took off 1 base at V and 3 bases at J, with 15 bases between the two ends. Germline V CDR1 and CDR2: DFQATT, SNEGSKA (reference sequence). The CDR3 is 15 residues long. In DNA, the CDR3 is TGCAGTGCTAGAGGTGCCTCTGGGGCCGAAGAGACCCAGTACTTC. Translated, it gives CSARGASGAEETQYF.

The chain is built from TRBV7-2 and TRBJ1-1; no clear D. Germline assignment: CDR1 SGHTA and CDR2 FQGNSA. V lost 5 bases and J 5 bases, leaving 15 bases between the germline ends. The CDR3 sequence is 14 residues long. As DNA, the CDR3 is TGTGCCAGCAGCGGCACGGGAATGGGGACTGAAGCTTTCTTT. Encoded protein: CASSGTGMGTEAFF.

This clonotype has a count of ten or more. This chain uses TRBV19 with TRBJ2-5; D is unclear. Germline CDR1 is LNHDA and CDR2 is SQIVND (reference sequence). Trimming shortened V by 3 bases and J by 5 bases, and 19 bases separated the two germline ends. The CDR3 is 16 residues long. CDR3 amino acids: CASSIGSGLPSETQYF. Here the CDR3 DNA reads TGTGCCAGTAGTATTGGATCTGGCTTACCATCGGAGACCCAGTACTTC.

This clonotype has just a few counts. The J gene is TRBJ2-3, the V gene TRBV10-1, with TRBD1 matching 9 bases. After removal of 9 bases from V and 0 bases from J, the junction contained 16 bases not matched to a gene. The CDR3 totals 18 residues. Germline CDR1 is WNHNN and CDR2 is SYGVQD (reference sequence). CDR3 bases: TGCGCCAGTAAAACCAGGACAGGGGCCTCATCCAGCACAGATACGCAGTATTTT. It codes for CASKTRTGASSSTDTQYF.

V usage is TRBV29-1 and J usage is TRBJ1-3; D gene ambiguous. The germline CDR1 and CDR2 sequences are SQVTM and ANQGSEA. Between the trimmed V and J ends, which lost 4 bases and 0 bases, there was a span of 7 bases. There are 13 residues in the CDR3. The CDR3 loop reads CSVGWNSGNTIYF. DNA of the CDR3: TGCAGCGTTGGGTGGAACTCTGGAAACACCATATATTTT.

The rearrangement joins TRBV7-2 to TRBJ1-1; tentative D call: TRBD1 (5 bases). The V end was cut by 2 bases, the J end by 1 base, with 11 bases between. Germline V gene lookup returns CDR1 SGHTA and CDR2 FQGNSA. The CDR3 runs 15 residues. The CDR3 coding sequence is TGTGCCAGCAGCTTAAGGGGAGGAGGGAACACTGAAGCTTTCTTT. Its protein product is CASSLRGGGNTEAFF.

The table lists this clonotype with many counts. The rearrangement links TRBV7-8 to TRBJ1-4, with TRBD1 matching 7 bases. CDR3 length: 16 amino acids. V was clipped by 1 base and J by 5 bases; unmatched bases: 7. Germline loops: CDR1 SGHVS, CDR2 FQNEAQ. CDR3 coding DNA: TGTGCCAGCAGCTTAGGGGTAGGGGGCTACAATGAAAAACTGTTTTTT. Amino acids: CASSLGVGGYNEKLFF.

This clonotype was seen repeatedly, ten times or more. J is TRBJ1-6 and V is TRBV7-2, with D tentatively TRBD1 (6 bases). The CDR3 runs to 17 residues. V shed 3 bases and J shed 10 bases, with 22 bases lying between them. Germline V CDR1 and CDR2: SGHTA, FQGNSA. Written as DNA, the CDR3 is TGTGCCAGCAGCTTCCCAAAGGGGGAAGGGGCAGAATCACCCCTCCACTTT. Its protein is CASSFPKGEGAESPLHF.

This clonotype was seen at least ten times. The V gene is TRBV29-1, the J gene TRBJ1-1; D perhaps matches TRBD1 (6 bases). The CDR3 is 11 amino acids. The germline V and J ends were trimmed by 7 bases and 1 base, with 7 bases remaining between them. Germline V gives CDR1 SQVTM, CDR2 ANQGSEA. The CDR3 DNA sequence: TGCAGCGGGACAGCGAACACTGAAGCTTTCTTT. As protein: CSGTANTEAFF.